These 15 T cell receptor beta chains originate from one sample sequenced in a study of a mutant IDH1 vaccine in newly diagnosed glioma. These receptors lack a known antigen. Repertoires were generated with immunoSEQ multiplex PCR, while TCRdb's copy carries only in-frame clones and drops some. The sample holds about 41,000 clones, approximately 90% seen once. Time point given: week 35, safety follow-up. All doses held 300 ug of mutant IDH1 20-mer peptide, with topical imiquimod. This specimen consisted of PBMCs, obtained from a glioma patient whose treatment included an IDH1 peptide vaccine. The receptors come from a man aged 40-55 years with glioma.

The chain joins TRBV10-3 to TRBJ2-7; either TRBD1 or TRBD2 may fit D (5 bases each). Trimming removed 6 bases at V and 2 bases at J, with 11 bases between. This CDR3 comprises 13 residues. Germline-derived CDR1 and CDR2 are ENHRY and SYGVKD. The CDR3 coding sequence is TGTGCCATCAGAAAGGGACGGACCTACGAGCAGTACGTC. Protein product: CAIRKGRTYEQYV.

The chain couples TRBV27 to TRBJ2-5, with D maybe TRBD2 (6 bases). The CDR3 has 16 residues. The V and J ends lost 2 bases and 5 bases respectively, with 18 bases between them. Germline lookup yields CDR1 MNHEY and CDR2 SMNVEV (reference sequence). The CDR3 loop is CASSLLASRERETQYF. DNA for the CDR3: TGTGCCAGCAGTTTACTAGCGAGCAGGGAGCGGGAGACCCAGTACTTC.

The CDR3 here is CASSLQVDQPQHF. CDR3 nucleotides: TGTGCCAGCAGTCTACAGGTAGACCAGCCCCAGCATTTT. The gene calls are TRBV6-1 and TRBJ1-5, with D perhaps TRBD1 (5 bases). The CDR3 spans 13 residues. Between the trimmed V and J ends, which lost 5 bases and 7 bases, there was a span of 12 bases. Germline CDR1 reads MNHNS; CDR2 reads SASEGT.

The genes are TRBV4-2 and TRBJ2-1; TRBD2 matches 7 bases. This CDR3 comprises 16 residues. The V segment lost 0 bases and the J segment 3 bases; nucleotides outside the gene matches: 5. Germline-derived CDR1 and CDR2 are LGHNA and YNFKEQ. The CDR3 reads CASSQEPSGLYNEQFF. The CDR3 nucleotides read TGTGCCAGCAGCCAAGAGCCTAGCGGCCTCTACAATGAGCAGTTCTTC.

The genes are TRBV19 and TRBJ1-2; 7 bases align to TRBD1. The CDR3 is made up of 13 amino acids. The germline V gene encodes CDR1 LNHDA and CDR2 SQIVND (reference sequence). The V and J ends lost 4 bases and 2 bases, in that order; junction bases with no gene match: 1. The CDR3 region is CASSTTGNYGYTF. CDR3 nucleotide sequence: TGTGCCAGTAGTACGACAGGGAACTATGGCTACACCTTC.

The V gene is TRBV15, the J gene TRBJ2-7, with 9 bases identical to TRBD1. The CDR3 has 15 residues. Germline loops: CDR1 LNHNV, CDR2 YYDKDF (reference sequence). The J segment lost 4 bases and the V segment lost 4 bases, leaving 8 bases of the junction unmatched. Here the CDR3 DNA reads TGTGCCACCAGCACCAACGTGGGACAGGGTTACGAGCAGTACTTC. Its protein product is CATSTNVGQGYEQYF. Looking up the rest from reference TRBV15 and TRBJ2-7 gives the full variable domain: DAMVIQNPRYQVTQFGKPVTLSCSQTLNHNVMYWYQQKSSQAPKLLFHYYDKDFNNEADTPDNFQSRRPNTSFCFLDIRSPGLGDTAMYLCATSTNVGQGYEQYFGPGTRLTVT.

This chain uses TRBV5-4 with TRBJ2-2, with 8 bases fitting TRBD2. Germline CDR1 SGHNT, CDR2 YYREEE (reference sequence). The CDR3 is 17 amino acids. Trimming took 0 bases from V and 5 from J; bases not matched to a gene: 9. DNA of the CDR3: TGTGCCAGCAGCTTGGCCCGAGCGGGAGTGGGAACCGGGGAGCTGTTTTTT. Amino acids: CASSLARAGVGTGELFF.

The chain uses TRBV6-4 and TRBJ2-1, with TRBD2 matching 9 bases. The V and J ends lost 2 bases and 6 bases, in that order; junction bases with no gene match: 5. Germline CDR1 is MRHNA and CDR2 is SNTAGT. The CDR3 loop spans 15 amino acids. The CDR3 reads CASSDGEREVNEQFF. The CDR3 region has the DNA TGTGCCAGCAGTGACGGGGAGCGGGAGGTCAATGAGCAGTTCTTC.

The J gene is TRBJ1-2, the V gene TRBV10-3, with 7 bases fitting TRBD1. Trimming removed 2 bases from V and 6 bases from J; junction bases left unmatched: 6. CDR1 and CDR2 from the germline V gene are ENHRY and SYGVKD. The CDR3 has 14 residues. CDR3: CAISETTTGHGYTF. The DNA for the CDR3 is TGTGCCATCAGTGAGACAACGACAGGGCATGGCTACACCTTC.

The chain joins TRBV5-1 to TRBJ2-3, with D possibly matching TRBD2 (6 bases). The V gene lost 1 base and the J gene lost 5 bases, with 17 bases spanning the gap. The CDR3 loop spans 16 amino acids. The germline V gene has CDR1 SGHRS and CDR2 YFSETQ. The CDR3 region has the DNA TGCGCCAGCAGCTTGATGGCCCCACAGGAGGGAGATACGCAGTATTTT. Translated: CASSLMAPQEGDTQYF.

The chain carries TRBV28 and TRBJ2-3; a weak D match, TRBD2 (6 bases). From germline, CDR1 is MDHEN and CDR2 SYDVKM. CDR3 length: 15 residues. V lost 0 bases, J lost 1 base, and 8 bases lay in between. CDR3 sequence reads: CASSLWGGGTDTQYF. In nucleotides, the CDR3 is TGTGCCAGCAGTTTATGGGGCGGGGGCACAGATACGCAGTATTTT.

V is TRBV27 and J is TRBJ1-6, with D possibly TRBD1 on 6 matching bases. CDR3 length equals 17 residues. V lost 5 bases and J 0 bases, leaving 14 bases between the germline ends. The germline V gene has CDR1 MNHEY and CDR2 SMNVEV (reference sequence). The CDR3 DNA reads TGTGCCAGCAGTCCCAGGGGCTTAAGCTCCTATAATTCACCCCTCCACTTT. This encodes CASSPRGLSSYNSPLHF.

J is TRBJ2-3 and V is TRBV28; 9 bases are a match to TRBD2. Trimming took 5 bases from V and 2 from J; bases not matched to a gene: 2. The CDR3 consists of 14 residues. Germline V gene sequence: CDR1 MDHEN, CDR2 SYDVKM. CDR3 amino acids: CASSSGGFTDTQYF. CDR3 coding DNA: TGTGCCAGCAGTAGCGGGGGGTTCACAGATACGCAGTATTTT.

The J gene is TRBJ2-3, the V gene TRBV5-8, with TRBD2 as a possible D gene (6 bases). The germline V gene encodes CDR1 SGHTS and CDR2 YDEGEE. This CDR3 contains 15 residues. The germline V and J ends were trimmed by 4 bases and 0 bases, with 12 bases remaining between them. CDR3 sequence (DNA): TGTGCCAGCAGCGAAAGACGGGGGAGCACAGATACGCAGTATTTT. Amino acid sequence: CASSERRGSTDTQYF.

V gene TRBV18 combines with J gene TRBJ1-1, with TRBD1 identical over 9 bases. The germline V gene has CDR1 KGHSH and CDR2 LQKENI. The CDR3 spans 15 residues. V trimming: 9 bases; J trimming: 5 bases; junction bases outside the gene matches: 13. The CDR3 here is CASQPGRTGETEAFF. The CDR3 nucleotides are TGTGCCAGTCAACCAGGAAGGACAGGGGAGACTGAAGCTTTCTTT.